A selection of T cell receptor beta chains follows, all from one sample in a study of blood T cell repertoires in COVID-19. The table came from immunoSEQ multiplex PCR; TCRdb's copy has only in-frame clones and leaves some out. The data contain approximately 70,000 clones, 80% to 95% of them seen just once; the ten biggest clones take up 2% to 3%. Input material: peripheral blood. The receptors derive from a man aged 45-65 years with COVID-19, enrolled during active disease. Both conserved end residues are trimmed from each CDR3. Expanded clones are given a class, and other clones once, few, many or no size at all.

ASSYGGATIMRPTEAF,.,TRBV5-1,16
ASSEPPGLAGTDTQY,.,TRBV6-1,15
ATSREGGTGELF,.,TRBV24-1,12
ASSFQSSGRSVEQY,.,TRBV28,14
ASSLGGAGGTDTQY,.,TRBV11-2,14
ASSLLAGPETQY,.,TRBV5-6,12
ASSSRLAGGYEQF,.,TRBV19,13
ASSFGGNTDTQY,.,TRBV7-8,12
ASSPPGSKEQF,once,TRBV5-6,11
SVARSGRDYEQY,.,TRBV29-1,12
ASSLVRNSGNQPQH,.,TRBV28,14
ASSHGQGKDQPQH,.,TRBV6-5,13
ASRESTVGRETQY,.,TRBV2,13
ASSVQGSFTDTQY,.,TRBV7-3,13
ATSAGSETQY,.,TRBV24-1,10
APPQGGGRKRLNTGELF,.,TRBV21-1,17
ASSEQGVYGYT,.,TRBV25-1,11
AISDPRSQETQY,.,TRBV10-3,12
ASSQDPRSDTQY,.,TRBV4-3,12
ASSQGPETNIQY,.,TRBV4-1,12
ASSPGQGAMGSYGYT,.,TRBV18,15
ASSRGMAGVAYEQY,.,TRBV5-1,14
ASNHRMKNSPLH,.,TRBV6-5,12
ASSGTGGAGAYNSPLH,.,TRBV6-1,16
ASSPSQVTDTQY,.,TRBV18,12
ASSLTLAGAFYNEQF,once,TRBV7-2,15
ASSEAGTSGSYEQY,.,TRBV6-1,14
ASSSFLAGGRDTQY,.,TRBV10-1,14
ASDRDSPSGGYT,.,TRBV6-5,12
SVDGLNYEQY,.,TRBV29-1,10
ATSGAASTGELF,.,TRBV24-1,12
ASSVGSGRVTDTQY,.,TRBV9,14
ASRSGGASSNEQF,.,TRBV6-5,13
ASRPGASLSEQY,.,TRBV28,12
ASSLGLASGSTDTQY,.,TRBV7-3,15
ASSVTSGRGEQF,once,TRBV28,12
ASSADRTAYNEQF,.,TRBV25-1,13
ASSLSDNNEQF,.,TRBV7-6,11
ASSEGGGTDTQY,.,TRBV25-1,12
ASSPESPGKETQY,.,TRBV18,13
ASSLGTTYEQY,.,TRBV5-5,11
ASSPRTVLDTQY,.,TRBV9,12
ASSESLASGRTDTQY,.,TRBV10-1,15
ASRTSKGSNEQF,.,TRBV14,12
ASNDRKPYGYT,.,TRBV13,11
ASSLSRFGELF,.,TRBV11-2,11
ASTRDSYGYT,.,TRBV12-3/TRBV12-4,10
ASSPQGAIVNTEAF,.,TRBV19,14
ASSLDRGLHNEQF,.,TRBV5-4,13